The sequence of this T cell receptor beta chain was determined in a study of PD-L1 blockade in urothelial cancer (dated 2017 in TCRdb). About the investigation overall: All patients started therapy in about 2014 and received atezolizumab 1,200 mg intravenously every 3 weeks. Blood samples were analyzed at two time points: 3 weeks after treatment start (second dose) and 6 weeks after treatment start. Under 30 patients had pretreatment blood TCR-seq, around 25 had at least one posttreatment blood collection, and around 25 had tumor TCR-seq. About 85% of the roughly 30 patients were males with bladder-origin urothelial cancer, and 18 of 29 reported a prior smoking history. Progression-free survival longer than 6 months counted as durable clinical benefit, and TCR features were additionally tested against both progression-free and overall survival. Durable clinical benefit was achieved by nine patients and was not achieved by 20 patients. In the same patients who had TCR sequencing, pretreatment tumors also underwent whole exome sequencing and RNA sequencing. A median of about 150,000 T cells and tens of thousands of unique TCRs was obtained from blood samples, and a median clonality of around 0.08 was observed. The study was an exploratory multi-omic analysis of somatic, immune and clinical correlates of response to PD-L1 blockade with atezolizumab in urothelial cancer. Pretreatment tumor samples and matched peripheral blood, collected serially before and after atezolizumab treatment, underwent TCR sequencing. An ECOG performance status of 0 or 1 was recorded for the patients, and 0 to 3 prior chemotherapy regimens had been received by the patients.

Each PCR received spiked-in synthetic TCR analog templates so that absolute template abundance could be estimated from read counts. The immunoSEQ assay was used to amplify TCRbeta CDR3 regions from genomic DNA with bias-controlled V and J gene primers. Sequencing of rearranged TCRbeta segments was performed at approximately 20X coverage. The study's own analysis went as follows. Sequencing errors were corrected by clustering, and CDR3s were annotated against IMGT so that V, D and J genes could be assigned. Downstream analyses used only productive TCRbeta rearrangements and left out out-of-frame or stop-codon sequences. To compute clonality, Shannon entropy was normalized by the log of the number of unique productive sequences and then subtracted from one. Fisher's exact test with Benjamini-Hochberg correction, using a cutoff of adjusted p below 0.01, was how clones that differed between time points or between blood and tumor were identified. TCRdb mirrors the immuneACCESS table, restricted to in-frame sequences. Some clones are absent from its copies; in checked studies, under half trace to an unresolved V gene, and the reason for the others is unknown. V and J calls and clone size follow that table, whereas D and trimming were derived from the DNA. This sample is represented by under 120,000 clones; about 85% of them were singletons. The ten largest account for 2% to 2.5% of the sample.

From the cysteine up to the phenylalanine, the CDR3 has a length of 10 residues. Left in the record is the CDR3 DNA by itself, 30 bases read in frame from the first base. V drops 10 bases and J drops 7 bases, leaving 10 bases in between. CDR1 and CDR2 were assigned from the germline V gene (reference sequence) as LNHDA and SQIVND. Summary of the overall study and its limitations: Because the sample size was small (n ≈ 29) and many of the analyses were exploratory, the results are meant to be hypothesis-generating. A pretreatment peripheral blood TCR clonality below the median was linked to improved progression-free and overall survival. Greater expansion of tumor-associated TCR clones in peripheral blood 3 weeks after the start of treatment was observed in patients with durable benefit (n of about 20, p = 0.022).

A total of approximately 27 patients with locally advanced or metastatic urothelial carcinoma, treated at Memorial Sloan Kettering on a trial protocol, made up the cohort. Peripheral blood mononuclear cells were collected pretreatment and during treatment, with between 1 and 8 total time points per patient. The Qiagen DNeasy Blood extraction kit was used to purify genomic DNA from total PBMCs and tumor samples. PBMCs were collected pretreatment and during treatment, and were isolated and stored as previously described. Details on this clone: Its antigen is still unknown. There are no base qualities to consult, and no much larger clone falls within one base.

Recombination connected TRBV19 to TRBJ1-2; the D gene is possibly TRBD1, with 6 bases matching. The sample in question was PBMCs, obtained around atezolizumab (anti-PD-L1) treatment. This receptor was taken from a man in his fifties with urothelial cancer. The CDR3 protein: CAITGFGYTF. The sequence in DNA is TGTGCCATTACAGGGTTTGGCTACACCTTC. When the CDR3 is completed using the reference TRBV19 and TRBJ1-2 genes on either side, the full variable domain is DGGITQSPKYLFRKEGQNVTLSCEQNLNHDAMYWYRQDPGQGLRLIYYSQIVNDFQKGDIAEGYSVSREKKESFPLTVTSAQKNPTAFYLCAITGFGYTFGSGTRLTVV.